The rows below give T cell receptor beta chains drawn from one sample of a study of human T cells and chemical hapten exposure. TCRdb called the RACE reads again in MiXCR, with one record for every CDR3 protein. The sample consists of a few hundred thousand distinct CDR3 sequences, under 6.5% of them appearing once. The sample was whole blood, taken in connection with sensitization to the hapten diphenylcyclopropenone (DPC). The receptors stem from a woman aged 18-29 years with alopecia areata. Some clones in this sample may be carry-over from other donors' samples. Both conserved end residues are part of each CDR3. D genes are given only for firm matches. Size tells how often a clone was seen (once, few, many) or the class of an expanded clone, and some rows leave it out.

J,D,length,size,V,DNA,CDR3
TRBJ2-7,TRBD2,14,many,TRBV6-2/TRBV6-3,TGTGCCAGCAGCGGACTAGCGGGGGGGTACGAGCAGTACTTC,CASSGLAGGYEQYF
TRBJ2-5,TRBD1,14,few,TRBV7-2,TGTGCCAGCAGCGTGGGACAGGTTCAAGAGACCCAGTACTTC,CASSVGQVQETQYF
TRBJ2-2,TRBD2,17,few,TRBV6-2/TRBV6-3,TGTGCCAGCAGTTACTGGCTAGCGGGAACGGGAACCGGGGAGCTGTTTTTT,CASSYWLAGTGTGELFF
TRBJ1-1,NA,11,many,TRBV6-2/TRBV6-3,TGTGCCAGCCGCAGATACACTGAAGCTTTCTTT,CASRRYTEAFF
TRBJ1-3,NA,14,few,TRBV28,TGTGCCAGCAGGGACAGCCGCTCTGGAAACACCATATATTTT,CASRDSRSGNTIYF
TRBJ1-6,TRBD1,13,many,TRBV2,TGTGCGACAACTCAGGGGGCCCATTCACCCCTCCACTTT,CATTQGAHSPLHF
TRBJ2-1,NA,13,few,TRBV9,TGTGCCAGCAGCAGGGATAGCGGCGCGTGGCAGTTCTTC,CASSRDSGAWQFF
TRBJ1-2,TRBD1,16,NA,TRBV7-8,TGTGCCAGCAGCTTAGCGCCTACAGGGGGCGACTATGGCTACACCTTC,CASSLAPTGGDYGYTF
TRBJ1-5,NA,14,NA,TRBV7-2,TGTGCCAGCAGCTTAATGCTCGCGAGTCAGCCCCAGCATTTT,CASSLMLASQPQHF
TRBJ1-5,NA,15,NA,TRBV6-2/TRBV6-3,TGTGCCAGCAGTTACGCCTGGGGTGGCAATCAGCCCCAGCATTTT,CASSYAWGGNQPQHF
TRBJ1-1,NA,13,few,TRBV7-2,TGTGCCAGCCAGACAGAGATGAACACTGAAGCTTTCTTT,CASQTEMNTEAFF
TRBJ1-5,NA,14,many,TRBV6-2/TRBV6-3,TGTGCCAGCAGTCGACAGGAATTCAATCAGCCCCAGCATTTT,CASSRQEFNQPQHF
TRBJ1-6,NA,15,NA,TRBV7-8,TGTGCCAGCAGCCAAGGGACGGGCGATAATTCACCCCTCCACTTT,CASSQGTGDNSPLHF
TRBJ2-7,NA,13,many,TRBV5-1,TGCGCCAGCAGCTTGAATGCACGGGGCCGGACGTACTTC,CASSLNARGRTYF
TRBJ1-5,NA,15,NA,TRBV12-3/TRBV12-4,TGTGCCAGCAGTTTAACTGACGGAGGCAATCAGCCCCAGCATTTT,CASSLTDGGNQPQHF
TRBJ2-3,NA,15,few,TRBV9,TGTGCCAGCAGCCCTAGGGCTCTACACACAGATACGCAGTATTTT,CASSPRALHTDTQYF
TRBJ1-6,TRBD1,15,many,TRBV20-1,TGCAGTGCTAAGGCCTCCGGGACAGCGATTTCACCCCTCCACTTT,CSAKASGTAISPLHF
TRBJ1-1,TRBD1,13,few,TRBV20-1,TGCAGTGCTAGGGGATCAGGGGGCACTGAAGCTTTCTTT,CSARGSGGTEAFF
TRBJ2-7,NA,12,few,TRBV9,TGTGCCAGCAGCGCGCAGGAATCCGAGCAGTACTTC,CASSAQESEQYF
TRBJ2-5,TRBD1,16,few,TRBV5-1,TGCGCCAGCAGCTTGCCGAGACAGGGATCACAAGAGACCCAGTACTTC,CASSLPRQGSQETQYF
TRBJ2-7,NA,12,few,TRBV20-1,TGCAGTGCTTCAGGGGTACCCTACGAGCAGTACTTC,CSASGVPYEQYF
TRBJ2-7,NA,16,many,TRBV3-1,TGTGCCAGCAGCCAAGATAGAGGGGGAGCAGCCTACGAGCAGTACTTC,CASSQDRGGAAYEQYF
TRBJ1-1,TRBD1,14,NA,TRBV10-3,TGTGCCATCAGTCTGGACAGGGGATACACTGAAGCTTTCTTT,CAISLDRGYTEAFF
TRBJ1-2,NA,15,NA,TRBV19,TGTGCCAGCAGCCTCCCCGGGGCTCTGAGCTATGGCTACACCTTC,CASSLPGALSYGYTF
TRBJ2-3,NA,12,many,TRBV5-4,TGTGCCAGCAGCTTAGGAGATTATACGCAGTATTTT,CASSLGDYTQYF
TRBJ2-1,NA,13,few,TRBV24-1,TGTGCCACCAGTGATGCCCAGGAGGGGGGGCAGTTCTTC,CATSDAQEGGQFF
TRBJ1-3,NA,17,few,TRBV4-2,TGTGCCAGCAGCCCTCCGGGGACCCTGTACTCTGGAAACACCATATATTTT,CASSPPGTLYSGNTIYF
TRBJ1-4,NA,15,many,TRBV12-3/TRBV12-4,TGTGCCAGCAGTTTAGCGGCGGGGGCCAGTGAAAAACTGTTTTTT,CASSLAAGASEKLFF
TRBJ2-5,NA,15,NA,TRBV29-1,TGCAGCGCCAACCCGGGGAGGGGGCGCGGAGAGACCCAGTACTTC,CSANPGRGRGETQYF
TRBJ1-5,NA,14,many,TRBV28,TGTGCCAGCAGTTCTTTAGGGGGGCATCAGCCCCAGCATTTT,CASSSLGGHQPQHF
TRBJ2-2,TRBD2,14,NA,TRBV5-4,TGTGCCAGCACTACGGGGGGGTACACCGGGGAGCTGTTTTTT,CASTTGGYTGELFF
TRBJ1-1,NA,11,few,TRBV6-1,TGTGCCAGCAGTGAAGTCACAGAAGCTTTCTTT,CASSEVTEAFF
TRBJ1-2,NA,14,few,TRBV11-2,TGTGCCAGCAGCTTAAGTTATGAGGGGTCTGGCTACACCTTC,CASSLSYEGSGYTF
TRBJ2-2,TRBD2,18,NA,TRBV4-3,TGCGCCAGCAGCCAAGAACCGATAGCGGGGGGCGCCACCGGGGAGCTGTTTTTT,CASSQEPIAGGATGELFF
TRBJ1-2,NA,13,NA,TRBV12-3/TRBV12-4,TGTGCCAGCAGTTTAGCGGACAGTACGGAAAGGGCCTTC,CASSLADSTERAF
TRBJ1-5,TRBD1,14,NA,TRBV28,TGTGCCAGCAGGGGGACAGGGGGCCATCAGCCCCAGCATTTT,CASRGTGGHQPQHF
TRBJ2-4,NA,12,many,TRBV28,TGTGCCAGCAGCGAGAACTCGGACATTCAGTACTTC,CASSENSDIQYF
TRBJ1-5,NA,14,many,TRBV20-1,TGCAGTGCTAGGGCAACAGGGATGAGTCAGCCCCAGCATTTT,CSARATGMSQPQHF
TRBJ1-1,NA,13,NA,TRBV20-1,TGCAGTGCTGCCGGGACTTCGAACACTGAAGCTTTCTTT,CSAAGTSNTEAFF
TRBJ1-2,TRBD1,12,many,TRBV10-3,TGTGCCATCAGGGGACAGGGGGATGGCTACACCTTC,CAIRGQGDGYTF
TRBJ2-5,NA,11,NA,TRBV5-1,TGCGCCAGCAGCTTGGCTGGGGCCCAGTACTTC,CASSLAGAQYF
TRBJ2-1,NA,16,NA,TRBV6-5,TGTGCCAGCAGTTACCTACGGAGGGGCACCTGGAATGAGCAGTTCTTC,CASSYLRRGTWNEQFF
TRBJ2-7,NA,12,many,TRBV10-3,TGTGCCATCAGGGACAGCTCCTACGAGCAGTACTTC,CAIRDSSYEQYF
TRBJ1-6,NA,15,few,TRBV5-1,TGCGCCAGCAGCTTGGAAGAGGAGATTAATTCACCCCTCCACTTT,CASSLEEEINSPLHF
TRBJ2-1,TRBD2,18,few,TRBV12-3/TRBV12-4,TGTGCCAGCAGTTTATCTAGCGGGGGGGTTAGCTCCTACAATGAGCAGTTCTTC,CASSLSSGGVSSYNEQFF
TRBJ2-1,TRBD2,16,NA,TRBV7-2,TGTGCCAGCAGCTCCCGGGGGGGGCCTCGCAGCAATGAGCAGTTCTTC,CASSSRGGPRSNEQFF
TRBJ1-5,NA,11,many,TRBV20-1,TGCAGTGCTAGAAGGGATCAGCCCCAGCATTTT,CSARRDQPQHF
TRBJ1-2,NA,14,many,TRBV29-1,TGCAGCGGCTCTGTCCTTGGTGGCAGGGATGGCTACACCTTC,CSGSVLGGRDGYTF
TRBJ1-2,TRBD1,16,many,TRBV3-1,TGTGCCAGCAGCCAATTCGGACAGGGGGCGATCTATGGCTACACCTTC,CASSQFGQGAIYGYTF
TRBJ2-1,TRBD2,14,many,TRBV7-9,TGTGCGTCGCGGCGGGGGGCCTCAATCAATGAGCAGTTCTTC,CASRRGASINEQFF
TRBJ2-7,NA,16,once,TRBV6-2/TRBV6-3,TGTGCCAGCGAAAAGACTACTCTGAGCAGCTCCTACGAGCAGTACTTC,CASEKTTLSSSYEQYF
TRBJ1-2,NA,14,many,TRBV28,TGTGCCAGCAGTTTTGGGGGTGAGGACTATGGCTACACCTTC,CASSFGGEDYGYTF
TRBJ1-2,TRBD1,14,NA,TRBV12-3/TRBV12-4,TGTGCCAGCGTAATCACGACAGGGCAAGATGGCTACACCTTC,CASVITTGQDGYTF
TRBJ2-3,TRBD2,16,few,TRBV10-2,TGCGCCAGCAGGACTAGCGGGGGGGCGGGCACAGATACGCAGTATTTT,CASRTSGGAGTDTQYF
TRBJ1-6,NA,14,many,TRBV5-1,TGCGCCAGCAGACCTGGGACGGCTAATTCACCCCTCCACTTT,CASRPGTANSPLHF
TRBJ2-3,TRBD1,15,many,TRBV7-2,TGTGCCAGCAGCTTCCGGGACAGGGGGCAAGATACGCAGTATTTT,CASSFRDRGQDTQYF
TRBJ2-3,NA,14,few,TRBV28,TGTGCCAGCAGTCCGTTGGCGGGGCGAAATACGCAGTATTTT,CASSPLAGRNTQYF